The T cell receptor beta chain under discussion was sequenced for a study of T cell responses to AZD1222 COVID-19 vaccine. The study's findings and limits: Repertoires were obtained solely post-peak T cell response.

Assay used: immunoSEQ multiplex PCR; TCRdb lists only in-frame clones, some missing. The table includes more than 90,000 clones, about nine tenths detected once. This CDR3 spans 15 amino acids. V was trimmed by 1 base and J by 0 bases, leaving 10 bases between them. The germline gives CDR1 KGHSH, CDR2 LQKENI. Comment on this clone: What it binds is not known.

The rearrangement joins TRBV18 to TRBJ2-7; D possibly corresponds to TRBD2 (6 bases). Sequencing was performed on peripheral blood, taken 28 days after the second AZD1222 dose. This TCR was recovered from an adult who received the AZD1222 COVID-19 vaccine. The CDR3, as DNA: TGTGCCAGCTCACCACTCTCCGGGAGCTCCTACGAGCAGTACTTC. Its translation is CASSPLSGSSYEQYF.